One sample yielded the 18 T cell receptor beta chains listed below, sequenced in a study of T cell responses to AZD1222 COVID-19 vaccine. Some clones are missing from TCRdb's copy, which holds only in-frame ones; the method was immunoSEQ multiplex PCR. Of 110,000 to 150,000 clones listed, 80% to 90% are singletons. The source was peripheral blood, collected on day 0 of AZD1222 vaccination. These receptor sequences come from an adult in good health.

The chain has TRBV6-5 and TRBJ1-5; perhaps TRBD1 as D (5 bases). The germline V gene has CDR1 MNHEY and CDR2 SVGAGI. This CDR3 has 15 residues. Trimming shortened V by 4 bases and J by 2 bases, and 12 bases separated the two germline ends. This chain's CDR3 is CASSSGSGGNQPQHF. CDR3 DNA: TGTGCCAGCAGTTCAGGGTCCGGGGGCAATCAGCCCCAGCATTTT.

The rearrangement links TRBV4-1 to TRBJ1-2, with D unresolved. Germline assignment: CDR1 MGHRA and CDR2 YSYEKL. The ends were cut back, 6 bases at V and 8 bases at J, with 10 bases in the middle. The CDR3 loop spans 11 amino acids. The CDR3 DNA follows: TGCGCCAGCAGGGGAGTAGAGGGCTACACCTTC. Its translation: CASRGVEGYTF.

This chain joins TRBV5-1 and TRBJ1-4, with 7 bases aligning to TRBD1. J lost 6 bases, V lost 2 bases, and 1 base had no gene match. The CDR3 is 13 residues long. Per the germline V gene, CDR1 is SGHRS and CDR2 is YFSETQ. In DNA, the CDR3 is TGCGCCAGCAGCTTACAGGGGTATGAAAAACTGTTTTTT. Its protein product is CASSLQGYEKLFF.

This clone was seen once. The chain joins TRBV4-1 to TRBJ2-7; D may match TRBD1 or TRBD2 (5 bases each). The CDR3 is 19 residues long. Germline CDR1 is MGHRA and CDR2 is YSYEKL. V was pared by 4 bases and J by 2 bases, with 27 bases between. The CDR3 DNA follows: TGCGCCAGCAGCCTCAGGCCCGATTTGCTGGGACCCATCGCCTACGAGCAGTACTTC. This codes for CASSLRPDLLGPIAYEQYF.

V gene TRBV18 combines with J gene TRBJ1-3; TRBD1 matches 9 bases. Trimming at V came to 0 bases and at J to 4 bases, leaving 1 base not matched to a gene. This CDR3 region has 15 residues. Germline V gives CDR1 KGHSH, CDR2 LQKENI. CDR3 bases: TGTGCCAGCTCACCACCAGGGACAGGGGGAAACACCATATATTTT. Its protein product is CASSPPGTGGNTIYF.

This rearrangement joins TRBV11-3 to TRBJ2-2; tentative D call: TRBD2 (5 bases). The germline V gene encodes CDR1 SGHNT and CDR2 YENEEA. The CDR3 is 16 amino acids. Trimming removed 8 bases at V and 5 bases at J, with 21 bases between. CDR3 protein: CASAPGGDPLTGELFF. As DNA, the CDR3 is TGTGCCAGCGCACCCGGAGGTGACCCTTTGACCGGGGAGCTGTTTTTT. Using reference TRBV11-3 and TRBJ2-2 for the parts outside the CDR3, the full variable domain is EAGVVQSPRYKIIEKKQPVAFWCNPISGHNTLYWYLQNLGQGPELLIRYENEEAVDDSQLPKDRFSAERLKGVDSTLKIQPAELGDSAVYLCASAPGGDPLTGELFFGEGSRLTVL.

The chain links TRBV4-1 to TRBJ2-7; 9 bases fit TRBD1. Germline CDR1 and CDR2: MGHRA and YSYEKL. The CDR3 runs to 16 residues. V was pared by 4 bases and J by 5 bases, with 12 bases of the junction left unmatched. CDR3 bases: TGCGCCAGCAGCCTTCCTCCCCCGGGACAGGGACACGAGCAGTACTTC. Its protein is CASSLPPPGQGHEQYF.

This chain links TRBV5-1 with TRBJ2-3, with TRBD2 identical over 10 bases. Germline values: CDR1 SGHRS, CDR2 YFSETQ. V was pared by 6 bases and J by 8 bases, with 3 bases of the junction left unmatched. The CDR3 extends over 12 amino acids. DNA of the CDR3: TGCGCCAGCATGGGGACTAGCGCTACGCAGTATTTT. Amino acid sequence: CASMGTSATQYF.

This clone was observed once. V usage is TRBV30 and J usage is TRBJ1-1; D uncertain. Looked up from germline, CDR1 is GTSNPN and CDR2 is SVGIG (reference sequence). This CDR3 contains 14 residues. V was trimmed by 5 bases and J by 1 base, leaving 14 bases between them. The chain's CDR3 is CAWQDWDSNTEAFF. Written as DNA, the CDR3 is TGTGCCTGGCAGGACTGGGATTCGAACACTGAAGCTTTCTTT.

This chain uses TRBV29-1 with TRBJ2-7; a weak D match, TRBD2 (6 bases). The V gene lost 3 bases and the J gene lost 6 bases, with 6 bases spanning the gap. The CDR3 covers 10 residues. Germline values: CDR1 SQVTM, CDR2 ANQGSEA. Written as DNA, the CDR3 is TGCAGCGTTGAGGAGGGCGAGCAGTACTTC. Translated, it gives CSVEEGEQYF.

V gene TRBV25-1 combines with J gene TRBJ1-4, with 10 bases that match TRBD1. V trimming: 3 bases; J trimming: 6 bases; junction bases outside the gene matches: 4. CDR1 is MGHDK and CDR2 is SYGVNS in the germline V gene. The CDR3 length is 15 residues. CDR3 nucleotide sequence: TGTGCCAGCAGTGACCCCGGGACAGGGGATGAAAAACTGTTTTTT. Amino acids: CASSDPGTGDEKLFF.

The rearrangement joins TRBV25-1 to TRBJ2-1, with 11 bases identical to TRBD1. V was clipped by 7 bases and J by 3 bases; unmatched bases: 2. Germline lookup yields CDR1 MGHDK and CDR2 SYGVNS. The CDR3 is made up of 14 amino acids. The CDR3 spells CASTGQGGYNEQFF. The CDR3 DNA reads TGTGCCAGCACGGGACAGGGGGGCTACAATGAGCAGTTCTTC. Based on the CDR3 plus reference TRBV25-1 and TRBJ2-1, the full variable domain is EADIYQTPRYLVIGTGKKITLECSQTMGHDKMYWYQQDPGMELHLIHYSYGVNSTEKGDLSSESTVSRIRTEHFPLTLESARPSHTSQYLCASTGQGGYNEQFFGPGTRLTVL.

This clone was recorded only once. CDR3 in amino acids: CASSFTGASYEQYF. DNA of the CDR3: TGCGCCAGCAGCTTCACAGGGGCCTCCTACGAGCAGTACTTC. The V gene is TRBV5-1, the J gene TRBJ2-7, with 7 bases lining up with TRBD1. CDR3 size: 14 residues. In germline, CDR1 is SGHRS, CDR2 YFSETQ. The V gene end was trimmed by 2 bases and the J gene end by 0 bases; junction bases not matched to a gene: 2.

V gene TRBV27 combines with J gene TRBJ2-5, with unresolved D. The CDR3 has 13 amino acids. Trimming cost V 3 bases and J 5 bases, with 10 bases left between them. Germline CDR1 MNHEY, CDR2 SMNVEV (reference sequence). Written as DNA, the CDR3 is TGTGCCAGCAGTTTCAAAGGTTGGGAGACCCAGTACTTC. Amino acid sequence: CASSFKGWETQYF.

In this sample, this clone turned up once. The gene calls are TRBV13 and TRBJ2-7; 10 nucleotides line up with TRBD2. The CDR3 loop spans 15 amino acids. J gave up 7 bases and V 5 bases, and 11 bases lay outside the gene matches. Germline CDR1 and CDR2: PRHDT and FYEKMQ (reference sequence). This CDR3 is CASSPTSGILQEQYF. The CDR3 bases are TGTGCCAGCAGCCCAACTAGCGGGATCCTTCAAGAGCAGTACTTC.

This sequence joins TRBV25-1 and TRBJ2-1, with D tentatively TRBD2 (5 bases). V shed 2 bases and J shed 2 bases, with 10 bases lying between them. This CDR3 is 15 amino acids long. Germline CDR1 MGHDK, CDR2 SYGVNS. CDR3 coding DNA: TGTGCCAGCAGTGAAACTAGGAGCACCTACAATGAGCAGTTCTTC. Translating gives CASSETRSTYNEQFF.

The CDR3 region is CASSPWRAGSDTQYF. CDR3 bases: TGTGCCAGCAGTCCATGGAGGGCCGGGTCAGATACGCAGTATTTT. This chain joins TRBV6-5 and TRBJ2-3, with a weak D call TRBD2 (6 bases). The CDR3 spans 15 residues. Germline V lookup: CDR1 MNHEY, CDR2 SVGAGI. V was shortened by 5 bases and J by 4 bases, with 16 bases between the two germline ends.

The gene calls are TRBV30 and TRBJ1-2; maybe TRBD1 (5 bases). Trimming shortened V by 3 bases and J by 7 bases, and 15 bases separated the two germline ends. This CDR3 comprises 13 residues. Germline V gives CDR1 GTSNPN, CDR2 SVGIG (reference sequence). The CDR3 DNA follows: TGTGCCTGGAGCTCCGGGGGATTAGGTGGCTACACCTTC. Its translation is CAWSSGGLGGYTF.